This T cell receptor (beta chain) was identified during a study of OX40 agonist ivuxolimab in advanced cancers. Regarding the complete study: Ivuxolimab was an agonistic, fully human IgG2 monoclonal antibody directed against OX40 (CD134), a costimulatory receptor. Intravenous ivuxolimab was administered to patients every 2 weeks at six dose levels: 0.01, 0.1, 0.3, 1.5, 3 and 10 mg/kg. Of the roughly 50 dose-escalation patients, hepatocellular carcinoma was present in approximately 20, melanoma in around 15, renal cell carcinoma in 9 and head and neck cancer in 9. A male proportion of approximately 83% and a mean age of roughly 58 years, ranging from 23 to 79, were recorded for the dose-escalation cohort. Patients were allowed to have had prior anti-PD-1, anti-PD-L1 or anti-CTLA-4 therapy, and approximately 40% of the dose-escalation patients had previously received checkpoint inhibitors. Three dose-escalation patients achieved partial responses, one with hepatocellular carcinoma and two with cutaneous melanoma. Peripheral TCRbeta sequencing aimed to test whether ivuxolimab altered TCR sequence diversity and caused clonal T-cell expansion. The paper describes the monotherapy dose-escalation part (N of about 50 patients) of the phase I trial of ivuxolimab. What the authors observed across the whole study: Low levels of normalized T-cell clonal expansion were also seen in some patients who did not respond. Which antigens the clonally expanded peripheral T cells were specific for was not determined. In the 0.1-3.0 mg/kg groups, partial responders were among the patients with the lowest normalized peripheral clonal expansion, particularly in CD8+ T cells. On average, CD8+ T cells showed more expanded clones than CD4+ T cells after ivuxolimab. At doses from 0.1 to 3.0 mg/kg, clonal expansion was seen in both CD4+ and CD8+ blood T cells between baseline and week 6.

A word on this clone: What this receptor recognizes is not known. Base qualities were left out, and no much larger clone turns up one base away.

Genomic DNA was isolated from the sorted cells so that the TCRbeta CDR3 region could be sequenced. The immunoSEQ Assay was used to sequence the TCRbeta CDR3 regions. TCRdb's version of the immuneACCESS table is confined to in-frame rearrangements and falls short of the full clone set. An unresolved V gene accounts for under half of the shortfall where checked; the remainder is of unknown origin. Present in this sample are some 61,000 clones, approximately 90% of which were seen just once. Roughly 5.9% of the sample is held by the ten biggest clonotypes. The trial excluded patients who had a history of autoimmune disease or who were on systemic immunosuppression. Peripheral blood for TCR sequencing was collected from all dose cohorts at baseline, on cycle 4 day 1, and on cycle 7 day 1. The samples were taken from a phase I, first-in-human, multicenter, open-label dose-escalation trial of ivuxolimab. Adults with locally advanced or metastatic melanoma, renal cell, hepatocellular, or head and neck squamous cell carcinoma were enrolled in the trial. Before TCR sequencing, CD4+ T cells and CD8+ T cells were sorted from peripheral blood as separate populations.

This clonotype was obtained from an adult with an advanced solid tumor such as melanoma, head and neck, liver or kidney cancer. The sample here was CD4+ or CD8+ T cells sorted from blood, taken in a trial of the OX40 agonist ivuxolimab.

The nucleotide sequence reads TGTGCCAGCAGCGTGCAGGGCTCGGGCGGGAGGGCCACAGATACGCAGTATTTT. This encodes CASSVQGSGGRATDTQYF. The rearrangement joined TRBV9 to TRBJ2-3; 9 central bases correspond to TRBD2. Based on the germline V gene, the CDR1 and CDR2 sequences are SGDLS and YYNGEE. Here V drops 2 bases and J drops 2 bases, and the junction holds 12 bases not matched to any gene. Including the terminal cysteine and phenylalanine, the CDR3 comprises 18 residues. Kept here is only the CDR3 DNA, which spans 54 bases and is read in frame from base 1.